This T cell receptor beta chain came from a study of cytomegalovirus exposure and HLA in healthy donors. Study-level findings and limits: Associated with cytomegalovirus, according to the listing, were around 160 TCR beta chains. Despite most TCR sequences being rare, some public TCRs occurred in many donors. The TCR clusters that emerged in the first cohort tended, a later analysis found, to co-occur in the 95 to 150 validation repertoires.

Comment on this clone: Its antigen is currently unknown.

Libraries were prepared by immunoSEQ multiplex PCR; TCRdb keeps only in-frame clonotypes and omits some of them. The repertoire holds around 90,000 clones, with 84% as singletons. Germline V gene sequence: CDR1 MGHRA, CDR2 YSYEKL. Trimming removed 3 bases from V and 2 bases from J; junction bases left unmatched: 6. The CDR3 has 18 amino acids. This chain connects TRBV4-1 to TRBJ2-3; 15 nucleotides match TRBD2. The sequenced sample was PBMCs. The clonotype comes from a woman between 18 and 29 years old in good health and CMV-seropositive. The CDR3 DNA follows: TGCGCCAGCAGCCAGGGACTAGCGGGGGGTGATATCACAGATACGCAGTATTTT. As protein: CASSQGLAGGDITDTQYF.